A single sample is the source of the 11 T cell receptor beta chains below, sequenced in a study of OX40 agonist ivuxolimab in advanced cancers. Sequencing used immunoSEQ multiplex PCR; TCRdb keeps in-frame clones, though not all of them. The data contain 65,000 to 90,000 clones, approximately 85% of them singletons. The sample in question was CD4+ or CD8+ T cells sorted from blood, obtained in a trial of the OX40 agonist ivuxolimab. All receptors derive from an adult with an advanced solid tumor such as melanoma, head and neck, liver or kidney cancer.

The rearrangement joins TRBV18 to TRBJ1-4, with 8 bases lining up with TRBD1. The length of the CDR3 is 14 residues. From germline, CDR1 is KGHSH and CDR2 LQKENI. V was pared by 5 bases and J by 8 bases, with 7 bases of the junction left unmatched. This CDR3 is CASSMTGAEEKLFF. The CDR3 coding sequence is TGTGCCAGCTCAATGACAGGGGCGGAAGAAAAACTGTTTTTT.

This chain links TRBV5-8 with TRBJ1-5; D is undetermined. This CDR3 has 16 residues. The germline gives CDR1 SGHTS, CDR2 YDEGEE. V was pared by 1 base and J by 4 bases, with 15 bases between. CDR3 residues: CASSLPVYILNQPQHF. The CDR3 DNA follows: TGTGCCAGCAGCTTGCCAGTTTACATCCTGAATCAGCCCCAGCATTTT.

This clone appeared a few times. The rearrangement links TRBV18 to TRBJ1-2; D is unresolved. The germline V gene has CDR1 KGHSH and CDR2 LQKENI. Trimming shortened V by 3 bases and J by 7 bases, and 12 bases separated the two germline ends. The length of the CDR3 is 13 residues. CDR3 nucleotides: TGTGCCAGCTCACCCGACCCGCCGGGTGGCTACACCTTC. Protein sequence: CASSPDPPGGYTF.

The J gene is TRBJ1-1, the V gene TRBV4-1; a possible D gene is TRBD1 (5 bases). CDR3 size: 15 residues. Trimming cost V 2 bases and J 2 bases, with 12 bases left between them. Germline values: CDR1 MGHRA, CDR2 YSYEKL. CDR3 DNA sequence: TGCGCCAGCAGCCAAAAGACAGAAACTAACACTGAAGCTTTCTTT. Residues: CASSQKTETNTEAFF.

The CDR3 is CASSVYTGVTNEKLFF. The DNA for the CDR3 is TGTGCCAGCAGTGTCTACACAGGGGTAACTAATGAAAAACTGTTTTTT. This chain joins TRBV2 and TRBJ1-4, with TRBD1 matching over 7 bases. This CDR3 comprises 16 residues. Looked up from germline, CDR1 is SNHLY and CDR2 is FYNNEI. With 4 bases clipped from V and 1 base from J, the junction kept 6 bases outside the gene matches. Drawing the rest from reference TRBV2 and TRBJ1-4, the complete variable domain is EPEVTQTPSHQVTQMGQEVILRCVPISNHLYFYWYRQILGQKVEFLVSFYNNEISEKSEIFDDQFSVERPDGSNFTLKIRSTKLEDSAMYFCASSVYTGVTNEKLFFGSGTQLSVL.

The chain has TRBV29-1 and TRBJ2-5; D remains unclear. The V gene's germline CDR1 is SQVTM and CDR2 ANQGSEA. The CDR3 is made up of 13 amino acids. The V end was cut by 4 bases, the J end by 5 bases, with 14 bases between. The CDR3 region is CSVVQRLGETQYF. CDR3 nucleotides: TGCAGCGTTGTCCAACGCCTGGGTGAGACCCAGTACTTC.

The V gene is TRBV19, the J gene TRBJ1-1, with D unclear. Looked up from germline, CDR1 is LNHDA and CDR2 is SQIVND (reference sequence). Trimming cost V 4 bases and J 7 bases, with 13 bases left between them. CDR3 length equals 13 residues. In DNA form, the CDR3 reads TGTGCCAGTAGTAACCAAGGACTGTTTGAAGCTTTCTTT. Translated, it gives CASSNQGLFEAFF.

This chain links TRBV7-2 with TRBJ1-2; weak D call: TRBD1 (5 bases). The CDR3 loop spans 15 amino acids. CDR1 and CDR2 (germline): SGHTA, FQGNSA. V dropped 5 bases and J dropped 4 bases, with 17 bases sitting between them. The CDR3 DNA follows: TGTGCCAGCAGCCCACGGGTGGGGGACGGCTATGGCTACACCTTC. Translation: CASSPRVGDGYGYTF.

The chain employs TRBV6-5 and TRBJ2-7, with 11 bases matching TRBD2. Per germline, CDR1 MNHEY and CDR2 SVGAGI. The CDR3 runs 13 residues. Trimming took 7 bases from V and 6 from J; bases not matched to a gene: 5. The CDR3 here is CASTLAGGSEQYF. The CDR3, as DNA: TGTGCCAGCACCCTAGCGGGGGGATCCGAGCAGTACTTC.

This clone appeared a few times. The chain combines TRBV19 with TRBJ1-1; D not resolved. V lost 8 bases and J lost 7, with 8 bases in between. From germline, CDR1 is LNHDA and CDR2 SQIVND (reference sequence). The CDR3 runs to 10 residues. Written as DNA, the CDR3 is TGTGCCAGTTATGGATTTGAAGCTTTCTTT. This encodes CASYGFEAFF.

This chain uses TRBV11-1 with TRBJ1-1; possible D gene TRBD1, 5 bases. The germline gives CDR1 SGHAT, CDR2 FQDESV (reference sequence). The V end lost 1 base, the J end lost 3 bases, and 12 bases lay between the germline ends. The CDR3 length is 15 residues. The CDR3 DNA reads TGTGCCAGCAGCTTAGAGGCAGGGCGACACACTGAAGCTTTCTTT. It yields the protein CASSLEAGRHTEAFF. Filled out from reference TRBV11-1 and TRBJ1-1, the complete variable domain reads EAEVAQSPRYKITEKSQAVAFWCDPISGHATLYWYRQILGQGPELLVQFQDESVVDDSQLPKDRFSAERLKGVDSTLKIQPAELGDSAMYLCASSLEAGRHTEAFFGQGTRLTVV.